This TCR beta chain was sequenced in a study of cytomegalovirus exposure and HLA in healthy donors. Overall study findings and caveats: It was assumed in the presence/absence analyses that sequencing depth was roughly uniform across donors.

The PCR made use of 60 Vbeta and 13 Jbeta primers. This table comes from immunoSEQ multiplex PCR, and its TCRdb copy is limited to in-frame clones, with some not included. The table records about 160,000 clones, roughly 85% of them present only once. Looked up from germline, CDR1 is SGHTA and CDR2 is FQGNSA. The CDR3 spans 12 residues. V lost 2 bases and J 7 bases, leaving 8 bases between the germline ends. With regard to this clone: Antigen unknown.

Sequencing was carried out using PBMCs. The TCR comes from a man in his forties or fifties in good health and CMV-seronegative. The V call is TRBV7-2, the J call TRBJ1-2; D gene ambiguous. The CDR3 coding sequence is TGTGCCAGCAGCTTAACTTGGAGTGGCTACACCTTC. This translates into CASSLTWSGYTF.